This paragraph reports one TCR beta chain. The data derive from a study of blood T cell repertoires in COVID-19. The wider study: Some COVID-19 samples were acute and others convalescent; all came from the United States, Italy and Spain. The cDNA or gDNA used as material had been derived from T cells, B-cell-depleted T cells, or PBMCs.

The V gene's germline CDR1 is SGHAT and CDR2 FQNNGV. The CDR3 sequence is 14 residues long. V gave up 3 bases and J gave up 2 bases, with 11 bases separating them. Profiled with immunoSEQ multiplex PCR; TCRdb holds only in-frame clones, not every one. The sample carries about 310,000 clones, around 90% recorded once. Sequenced material: peripheral blood. This chain joins TRBV11-2 and TRBJ2-7; D unresolved. This clonotype was sampled from a man aged 18 to 29 with active or convalescent COVID-19. The CDR3 sequence is CASSFYQIPYEQYF. CDR3 nucleotides: TGTGCCAGCAGCTTTTATCAGATCCCCTACGAGCAGTACTTC.